This TCR beta chain was observed in a study of vaccination and CD4 T cells after COVID-19. At the level of the study: Stimuli were overlapping spike peptide pools of SARS-CoV-2 and three common cold coronaviruses (HCoV-NL63, HCoV-OC43, HCoV-229E).

Sequencing of DNA taken from cultured CD4+ T cells relied on the Oncomine TCR Beta short-read assay. TCRdb called the PCR reads again in MiXCR, with one record for every CDR3 protein. This table has roughly 9,000 distinct CDR3 sequences, around 48% appearing once. Points on this clonotype: Its antigen is undetermined.

The treatment denotes: roughly nine-day PBMC culture with coronavirus spike peptide pools or control peptides (ViraFEST assay). CD4+ T cells that came from the unexposed donor were collected before the COVID-19 pandemic (2011-2018). The CDR3 consists of 13 residues. V trimming: 6 bases; J trimming: 5 bases; junction bases outside the gene matches: 5. CDR1 and CDR2 (germline): SGHTA, FQGNSA. The TCR originated in a human donor in good health. This sequence joins TRBV7-2 and TRBJ1-2; 8 bases are a match to TRBD1. The source material was CD4+ T cells from blood, cultured in vitro. The CDR3 sequence is CASRPGQAYGYTF. As DNA, the CDR3 is TGTGCCAGCAGGCCGGGACAGGCTTATGGCTACACCTTC.